The 25 T cell receptor beta chains given below trace back to one sample, sequenced in a study of T cell responses to AZD1222 COVID-19 vaccine. The repertoire was sequenced with immunoSEQ multiplex PCR; TCRdb's copy has only in-frame clones and lacks some. Of over 100,000 clones in the sample, over 75% are singletons; the top ten hold around 9%. The sequencing here drew on peripheral blood, taken on day 0 of AZD1222 vaccination. These receptor sequences come from an adult in good health.

The chain is built from TRBV7-9 and TRBJ2-4, with unresolved D. V was cut by 5 bases and J by 4 bases, with 9 bases left in between. Germline V gene lookup returns CDR1 SEHNR and CDR2 FQNEAQ (reference sequence). The CDR3 has 13 residues. CDR3: CASSPSQKNIQYF. Written as DNA, the CDR3 is TGTGCCAGCAGCCCCTCCCAGAAAAACATTCAGTACTTC.

The J gene is TRBJ2-7, the V gene TRBV28; unclear D gene. V lost 6 bases, J lost 3 bases, and 15 bases lay in between. Looked up from germline, CDR1 is MDHEN and CDR2 is SYDVKM. CDR3 length: 14 residues. The CDR3 region has the DNA TGTGCCAGCAGACCCGCCGGTAAGGACTACGAGCAGTACTTC. It codes for CASRPAGKDYEQYF.

The rearrangement joins TRBV5-4 to TRBJ1-2, with D possibly matching TRBD1 (6 bases). Trimming left V 4 bases short and J 4 bases short, with 17 bases between. This CDR3 has 15 residues. Germline assignment: CDR1 SGHNT and CDR2 YYREEE (reference sequence). The CDR3 sequence: CASSPRGGALYGYTF. CDR3 DNA: TGTGCCAGCAGCCCCCGGGGGGGGGCCCTCTATGGCTACACCTTC.

The chain employs TRBV18 and TRBJ2-5; D tentatively reads TRBD1 or TRBD2 (5 bases each). The germline V and J ends were trimmed by 3 bases and 2 bases, with 13 bases remaining between them. Germline V gene data show CDR1 as KGHSH and CDR2 as LQKENI. This CDR3 is 15 amino acids long. This CDR3 is CASSPAGSAQETQYF. In nucleotides, the CDR3 is TGTGCCAGCTCACCGGCAGGGAGTGCGCAAGAGACCCAGTACTTC.

The CDR3 nucleotides are TGTGCCAGCAGTTTAGAGCGGGTTGGTGGTGGCTACACCTTC. It is translated as CASSLERVGGGYTF. V usage is TRBV27 and J usage is TRBJ1-2; unclear D gene. The germline CDR1 and CDR2 sequences are MNHEY and SMNVEV (reference sequence). The CDR3 sequence is 14 residues long. The ends were cut back, 2 bases at V and 7 bases at J, with 14 bases in the middle.

The chain recombines TRBV9 with TRBJ2-5, with D tentatively TRBD2 (6 bases). V dropped 0 bases and J dropped 2 bases, with 8 bases sitting between them. The length of the CDR3 is 14 residues. The germline V gene has CDR1 SGDLS and CDR2 YYNGEE. The DNA for the CDR3 is TGTGCCAGCAGCGTAGGGACTAAACAAGAGACCCAGTACTTC. Encoded protein: CASSVGTKQETQYF.

The V gene is TRBV5-1, the J gene TRBJ1-6; the match to TRBD1 covers 8 bases. The CDR3 totals 15 residues. Germline V gene data show CDR1 as SGHRS and CDR2 as YFSETQ. V trimming: 4 bases; J trimming: 7 bases; junction bases outside the gene matches: 7. The CDR3: CASSARQGTNSPLHF. CDR3 nucleotide sequence: TGCGCCAGCAGCGCCCGACAGGGGACAAATTCACCCCTCCACTTT.

V is TRBV7-9 and J is TRBJ1-2; D may be TRBD1 (5 bases). This CDR3 region has 13 residues. Trimming took off 6 bases at V and 0 bases at J, with 8 bases between the two ends. Germline V gene lookup returns CDR1 SEHNR and CDR2 FQNEAQ (reference sequence). CDR3 protein: CASRGVANYGYTF. CDR3 nucleotides: TGTGCCAGCAGGGGGGTTGCTAACTATGGCTACACCTTC.

This chain uses TRBV19 with TRBJ2-4; weak D call: TRBD1 (5 bases). The CDR3 runs 14 residues. V dropped 5 bases and J dropped 4 bases, with 12 bases sitting between them. Germline V CDR1 and CDR2: LNHDA, SQIVND (reference sequence). The CDR3 DNA reads TGTGCCAGTAGTCACCGACAGAGGAAAAACATTCAGTACTTC. This gives the protein CASSHRQRKNIQYF.

The V gene is TRBV28, the J gene TRBJ1-2, with a tentative D call TRBD1 (5 bases). V lost 1 base to trimming and J lost 7 bases, with 10 bases between them. This CDR3 spans 13 amino acids. Looked up from germline, CDR1 is MDHEN and CDR2 is SYDVKM. DNA for the CDR3: TGTGCCAGCAGTTTATCGACAGTTCGTGGCTACACCTTC. Translating gives CASSLSTVRGYTF.

The rearrangement joins TRBV28 to TRBJ2-7; TRBD1 aligns across 7 bases. Germline V gene data show CDR1 as MDHEN and CDR2 as SYDVKM. The trim removed 5 bases at V and 6 bases at J, leaving 10 bases unmatched. This CDR3 spans 14 amino acids. The CDR3 is CASSIQTGFVEQYF. In DNA form, the CDR3 reads TGTGCCAGCAGTATCCAGACAGGGTTCGTCGAGCAGTACTTC.

In this sample, this clone turned up a few times. The chain recombines TRBV5-1 with TRBJ2-7, with TRBD1 matching 8 bases. Unmatched junction bases numbered 7, after V lost 0 bases and J lost 5 bases. Germline V lookup: CDR1 SGHRS, CDR2 YFSETQ. CDR3 length: 15 amino acids. The chain's CDR3 is CASSLAPGGEDEQYF. Here the CDR3 DNA reads TGCGCCAGCAGCTTGGCGCCAGGGGGCGAGGACGAGCAGTACTTC.

The rearrangement links TRBV28 to TRBJ1-1; no clear D gene. CDR3 length equals 16 residues. V gave up 7 bases and J gave up 2 bases, with 20 bases separating them. Germline V gene lookup returns CDR1 MDHEN and CDR2 SYDVKM. The CDR3 nucleotides read TGTGCCAGCACCCTCTTGGAAGCGGGGAGTAACACTGAAGCTTTCTTT. It yields the protein CASTLLEAGSNTEAFF.

The V call is TRBV7-9, the J call TRBJ2-1; no definite D call. CDR3 length: 15 residues. V shed 2 bases and J shed 10 bases, with 18 bases lying between them. Germline V gives CDR1 SEHNR, CDR2 FQNEAQ (reference sequence). This CDR3 is CASSLLAGELREQFF. In nucleotides, the CDR3 is TGTGCCAGCAGCTTATTAGCAGGAGAGTTAAGGGAGCAGTTCTTC. The full variable domain, its missing parts supplied by reference TRBV7-9 and TRBJ2-1, is DTGVSQNPRHKITKRGQNVTFRCDPISEHNRLYWYRQTLGQGPEFLTYFQNEAQLEKSRLLSDRFSAERPKGSFSTLEIQRTEQGDSAMYLCASSLLAGELREQFFGPGTRLTVL.

The rearrangement uses TRBV5-4 and TRBJ1-1; no definite D call. This CDR3 has 13 residues. V lost 4 bases, J lost 1 base, and 8 bases lay in between. Germline loops: CDR1 SGHNT, CDR2 YYREEE (reference sequence). The CDR3 here is CASSPGENTEAFF. The CDR3, as DNA: TGTGCCAGCAGCCCTGGGGAGAACACTGAAGCTTTCTTT.

The chain employs TRBV7-8 and TRBJ2-7; TRBD1 agrees at 8 bases. V lost 3 bases and J lost 3; bases outside the gene matches: 7. The germline CDR1 and CDR2 sequences are SGHVS and FQNEAQ. The CDR3 length is 15 residues. The CDR3 here is CASSLDRVDFYEQYF. The CDR3 DNA sequence: TGTGCCAGCAGCTTGGACAGGGTAGATTTCTACGAGCAGTACTTC.

The V and J genes are TRBV28 and TRBJ1-3; D is undetermined. Trimming pared 6 bases from V and 1 base from J, leaving 13 bases between. The CDR3 sequence is 15 residues long. CDR1 is MDHEN, CDR2 SYDVKM, per germline. CDR3 nucleotide sequence: TGTGCCAGCAGCCGAGGATCGGGTTCTGGAAACACCATATATTTT. Protein: CASSRGSGSGNTIYF.

The chain employs TRBV3-1 (or the pseudogene TRBV3-2) and TRBJ2-6; a weak D match, TRBD1 (6 bases). Between the trimmed V and J ends, which lost 6 bases and 2 bases, there was a span of 11 bases. Germline loops: CDR1 LGHDT, CDR2 YNNKEL (reference sequence). This CDR3 is 15 amino acids long. In nucleotides, the CDR3 is TGTGCCAGCAGAGAACAGGGAACTGGGGCCAACGTCCTGACTTTC. This encodes CASREQGTGANVLTF.

The chain uses TRBV6-5 and TRBJ2-2; 8 bases line up with TRBD2. V shed 7 bases and J 7 bases; nucleotides not matched to a gene: 5. The CDR3 is made up of 13 amino acids. Germline V gives CDR1 MNHEY, CDR2 SVGAGI. CDR3 amino acids: CASKGGGSGELFF. CDR3 nucleotide sequence: TGTGCCAGCAAGGGCGGGGGGAGCGGGGAGCTGTTTTTT.

The rearrangement uses TRBV19 and TRBJ1-2; tentative D call: TRBD1 (5 bases). Per the germline V gene, CDR1 is LNHDA and CDR2 is SQIVND (reference sequence). V was trimmed by 4 bases and J by 8 bases, leaving 23 bases between them. This CDR3 contains 16 residues. The CDR3 DNA reads as TGTGCCAGTAGTAAAGCCCTTCAGGGAGGTTTGCGGGGCTACACCTTC. This translates into CASSKALQGGLRGYTF.

The rearrangement links TRBV9 to TRBJ2-1; 8 nucleotides match TRBD2. The CDR3 is made up of 13 amino acids. The trim removed 3 bases at V and 9 bases at J, leaving 5 bases unmatched. Germline V CDR1 and CDR2: SGDLS, YYNGEE. The CDR3 sequence: CASSALREGEQFF. CDR3 coding DNA: TGTGCCAGCAGCGCCCTACGGGAGGGTGAGCAGTTCTTC.

J is TRBJ1-1 and V is TRBV6-5, with D perhaps TRBD1 (5 bases). Trimming shortened V by 2 bases and J by 1 base, and 8 bases separated the two germline ends. The CDR3 has 14 residues. Germline CDR1 MNHEY, CDR2 SVGAGI. The CDR3 protein is CASSYGAANTEAFF. CDR3 in DNA: TGTGCCAGCAGTTACGGGGCAGCGAACACTGAAGCTTTCTTT.

The count of this clone is one. The chain uses TRBV3-1 (or the pseudogene TRBV3-2) and TRBJ2-2; D might be TRBD1 (5 bases). V was pared by 2 bases and J by 6 bases, with 16 bases between. The CDR3 is made up of 16 amino acids. Per germline, CDR1 LGHDT and CDR2 YNNKEL (reference sequence). The CDR3 loop reads CASSQIGRAVAGELFF. CDR3 nucleotide sequence: TGTGCCAGCAGCCAAATCGGCAGGGCGGTGGCCGGGGAGCTGTTTTTT.

The gene calls are TRBV3-1 (or the pseudogene TRBV3-2) and TRBJ2-3, with D hard to call. The CDR3 has 12 amino acids. Germline values: CDR1 LGHDT, CDR2 YNNKEL (reference sequence). The ends were cut back, 0 bases at V and 9 bases at J, with 7 bases in the middle. CDR3 coding DNA: TGTGCCAGCAGCCAAGATCGTCAAACGCAGTATTTT. Residues: CASSQDRQTQYF.

The sample holds one count of this clone. The chain uses TRBV25-1 and TRBJ2-1; 10 bases fit TRBD1. Unmatched junction bases numbered 9, after V lost 6 bases and J lost 10 bases. The length of the CDR3 is 14 residues. CDR1 and CDR2 from the germline V gene are MGHDK and SYGVNS. Here the CDR3 reads CASRWDRGDGEQFF. The CDR3 coding sequence is TGTGCCAGCAGGTGGGACAGGGGAGACGGAGAGCAGTTCTTC.